These 26 T cell receptor beta chains were all obtained from the same sample, sequenced in a study of T cell responses to AZD1222 COVID-19 vaccine. The protocol was immunoSEQ multiplex PCR, while the TCRdb copy is restricted to in-frame clones and leaves out a portion. There are some 180,000 clones in the sample; about nine tenths occur only once, and 1.5% to 2.5% lies in the top ten. The specimen was peripheral blood, collected 28 days after the second AZD1222 dose. The receptors here all came from an adult who received the AZD1222 COVID-19 vaccine.

J is TRBJ2-1 and V is TRBV5-1; no definite D call. Trimming left V 4 bases short and J 7 bases short, with 12 bases between. This CDR3 has 13 residues. Germline assignment: CDR1 SGHRS and CDR2 YFSETQ. CDR3 amino acids: CASSDKIINEQFF. The CDR3 bases are TGCGCCAGCAGCGACAAGATTATAAATGAGCAGTTCTTC.

CDR3 sequence (DNA): TGTGCCAGCAGCCGCCCTGACAGGGAGGATGGCTACACCTTC. It codes for CASSRPDREDGYTF. The chain carries TRBV5-4 and TRBJ1-2; 7 bases are shared with TRBD1. Germline V gene lookup returns CDR1 SGHNT and CDR2 YYREEE (reference sequence). V gave up 4 bases and J gave up 6 bases; unmatched junction bases: 9. The CDR3 has 14 amino acids.

This rearrangement joins TRBV28 to TRBJ1-2; the match to TRBD1 covers 10 bases. Germline V CDR1 and CDR2: MDHEN, SYDVKM. V shed 11 bases, J shed 7 bases, and the junction held 10 bases outside the gene matches. The CDR3 totals 13 residues. CDR3 region: CAEPSGDRGGYTF. CDR3 coding DNA: TGTGCCGAGCCTTCAGGGGACAGGGGTGGCTACACCTTC.

V gene TRBV10-3 combines with J gene TRBJ1-6; no reliable D call. With 7 bases removed from V and 10 bases from J, the gap between germline ends came to 11 bases. Germline CDR1 and CDR2: ENHRY and SYGVKD. The CDR3 has 12 residues. CDR3 nucleotides: TGTGCCATCACTACAGAAGGATCACCCCTCCACTTT. Residues: CAITTEGSPLHF.

As to this clone: This sample includes further DNA sequences coding for the same CDR3. The V and J genes are TRBV28 and TRBJ1-5, with D unclear. CDR1 and CDR2 from the germline V gene are MDHEN and SYDVKM. V was shortened by 6 bases and J by 1 base, with 13 bases between the two germline ends. The CDR3 is 15 amino acids. The CDR3 DNA reads as TGTGCCAGCAGCCCCCCGCCGGGGAGCAATCAGCCCCAGCATTTT. Translation: CASSPPPGSNQPQHF.

CDR3 coding DNA: TGTGCCAGTAGTCCCAACATCTTTAAGGACCTGAACACTGAAGCTTTCTTT. It codes for CASSPNIFKDLNTEAFF. The J gene is TRBJ1-1, the V gene TRBV19; D remains unclear. The germline V and J ends were trimmed by 5 bases and 0 bases, with 19 bases remaining between them. Germline CDR1 LNHDA, CDR2 SQIVND (reference sequence). CDR3 length: 17 residues.

The V call is TRBV4-3, the J call TRBJ2-5; a possible D gene is TRBD2 (7 bases). The CDR3 is made up of 15 amino acids. V shed 1 base and J shed 5 bases, with 14 bases lying between them. Germline V CDR1 and CDR2: LGHNA, YSLEER. The CDR3 DNA sequence: TGCGCCAGCAGCCAAGTAGGCGGGGGCGGGGAGACCCAGTACTTC. Translating it yields CASSQVGGGGETQYF.

The chain joins TRBV5-1 to TRBJ1-4; 7 positions match TRBD1. This CDR3 is built from 14 residues. V was clipped by 6 bases and J by 1 base; unmatched bases: 3. Per germline, CDR1 SGHRS and CDR2 YFSETQ. DNA for the CDR3: TGCGCCAGCACCCGGGACAGAACTAATGAAAAACTGTTTTTT. Protein product: CASTRDRTNEKLFF.

The V call is TRBV19, the J call TRBJ1-6; D is unclear. The CDR3 is made up of 12 amino acids. Germline V gene lookup returns CDR1 LNHDA and CDR2 SQIVND (reference sequence). V lost 6 bases to trimming and J lost 9 bases, with 9 bases between them. CDR3 coding DNA: TGTGCCAGTAGCCCCGGCGGTTCACCCCTCCACTTT. It is translated as CASSPGGSPLHF.

The J gene is TRBJ1-2, the V gene TRBV27; unclear D gene. V shed 3 bases and J shed 0 bases, with 11 bases lying between them. Germline lookup yields CDR1 MNHEY and CDR2 SMNVEV (reference sequence). The CDR3 runs to 15 residues. CDR3 protein: CASSFLHLANYGYTF. CDR3 sequence (DNA): TGTGCCAGCAGTTTTCTACATTTAGCTAACTATGGCTACACCTTC.

CDR3 DNA sequence: TGCGCCAGCAGCCATCTAGGACCCGGGACAGGCGACAATGAGCAGTTCTTC. Protein product: CASSHLGPGTGDNEQFF. This chain joins TRBV4-3 and TRBJ2-1; 8 bases map to TRBD1. V lost 3 bases and J lost 5; bases outside the gene matches: 12. CDR3 length: 17 amino acids. Germline CDR1 LGHNA, CDR2 YSLEER.

The rearrangement uses TRBV6-4 and TRBJ2-3; D is ambiguous. The ends were cut back, 4 bases at V and 6 bases at J, with 14 bases in the middle. From germline, CDR1 is MRHNA and CDR2 SNTAGT. The CDR3 loop spans 14 amino acids. The CDR3 reads CASSASATYDTQYF. In DNA form, the CDR3 reads TGTGCCAGCAGTGCCTCCGCTACCTACGATACGCAGTATTTT.

V and J are TRBV10-3 and TRBJ2-2; D not resolved. Germline-derived CDR1 and CDR2 are ENHRY and SYGVKD. Between the trimmed V and J ends, which lost 1 base and 2 bases, there was a span of 8 bases. This CDR3 comprises 15 residues. DNA for the CDR3: TGTGCCATCAGTGAGTTTGGCCTTAACACCGGGGAGCTGTTTTTT. This sequence encodes CAISEFGLNTGELFF.

This clone appeared once. This chain connects TRBV24-1 to TRBJ2-3; 8 positions agree with TRBD1. V dropped 9 bases and J dropped 4; count of bases not matched to a gene: 11. The CDR3 has 15 amino acids. Per germline, CDR1 KGHDR and CDR2 SFDVKD. The CDR3 here is CATSRRTGLSDTQYF. The CDR3 bases are TGTGCCACCTCCCGGCGGACAGGGTTGTCAGATACGCAGTATTTT.

This clone was seen a single time. The rearrangement uses TRBV19 and TRBJ1-6, with 7 bases fitting TRBD1. J lost 5 bases, V lost 8 bases, and 9 bases had no gene match. The length of the CDR3 is 15 residues. The V gene's germline CDR1 is LNHDA and CDR2 SQIVND (reference sequence). Here the CDR3 reads CASQSTGANNSPLHF. Written as DNA, the CDR3 is TGTGCCAGTCAATCTACAGGGGCTAATAATTCACCCCTCCACTTT.

The chain uses TRBV11-1 and TRBJ1-1; 7 nucleotides match TRBD1. The CDR3 is 14 amino acids. Germline loops: CDR1 SGHAT, CDR2 FQDESV (reference sequence). V was pared by 0 bases and J by 4 bases, with 2 bases of the junction left unmatched. The CDR3 nucleotides read TGTGCCAGCAGCTTAGCAGGGGGCGCCACTGAAGCTTTCTTT. Translating gives CASSLAGGATEAFF.

The chain uses TRBV30 and TRBJ1-6, with 8 nucleotides matching TRBD1. V was pared by 0 bases and J by 17 bases, with 9 bases of the junction left unmatched. This CDR3 has 13 amino acids. The germline CDR1 and CDR2 sequences are GTSNPN and SVGIG (reference sequence). CDR3 DNA sequence: TGTGCCTGGAGTGTACATAGGGCAGGGGGCTTCCACTTT. Translated: CAWSVHRAGGFHF.

This clone is a singleton in its sample. The chain couples TRBV5-1 to TRBJ2-3; 9 bases map to TRBD1. This CDR3 comprises 15 residues. V lost 4 bases, J lost 2 bases, and 5 bases stayed unmatched. Per germline, CDR1 SGHRS and CDR2 YFSETQ. The CDR3 nucleotides are TGCGCCAGCAGCAAGGACAGGGGAGACACAGATACGCAGTATTTT. It translates to CASSKDRGDTDTQYF.

V usage is TRBV29-1 and J usage is TRBJ2-7; TRBD2 aligns across 9 bases. This CDR3 has 13 amino acids. With V trimmed by 6 bases and J by 2 bases, 5 bases remained unmatched. Germline-derived CDR1 and CDR2 are SQVTM and ANQGSEA. The CDR3 reads CSVGLADTYEQYF. CDR3 nucleotide sequence: TGCAGCGTGGGACTAGCCGATACCTACGAGCAGTACTTC.

This clone was counted many times. J is TRBJ1-5 and V is TRBV11-2; 7 nucleotides line up with TRBD1. The CDR3 covers 16 residues. V shed 7 bases, J shed 6 bases, and the junction held 15 bases outside the gene matches. Germline V CDR1 and CDR2: SGHAT, FQNNGV. The CDR3 loop is CASTQAIRQGGQPQHF. The CDR3 nucleotides read TGTGCCAGCACCCAAGCGATCAGACAGGGTGGTCAGCCCCAGCATTTT. The full variable domain, with the rest looked up from reference TRBV11-2 and TRBJ1-5, is EAGVAQSPRYKIIEKRQSVAFWCNPISGHATLYWYQQILGQGPKLLIQFQNNGVVDDSQLPKDRFSAERLKGVDSTLKIQPAKLEDSAVYLCASTQAIRQGGQPQHFGDGTRLSIL.

The CDR3 region is CASSLAGANTGELFF. Here the CDR3 DNA reads TGTGCCAGCAGTTTGGCAGGGGCGAACACCGGGGAGCTGTTTTTT. The chain combines TRBV6-2 or TRBV6-3 with TRBJ2-2, with D possibly matching TRBD1 (6 bases). CDR3 length equals 15 residues. Trimming shortened V by 4 bases and J by 0 bases, and 9 bases separated the two germline ends. The V gene's germline CDR1 is MNHEY and CDR2 SVGEGT.

V gene TRBV3-1 (or the pseudogene TRBV3-2) combines with J gene TRBJ1-3; D ambiguous. V was pared by 4 bases and J by 6 bases, with 13 bases between. In germline, CDR1 is LGHDT, CDR2 YNNKEL (reference sequence). The CDR3 contains 14 residues. CDR3 DNA sequence: TGTGCCAGCAGCCTTCCCGTTGCCGAAAACACCATATATTTT. Amino acids: CASSLPVAENTIYF.

V is TRBV28 and J is TRBJ2-7; TRBD2 agrees at 11 bases. There are 16 residues in the CDR3. Germline V lookup: CDR1 MDHEN, CDR2 SYDVKM. V lost 1 base, J lost 6 bases, and 8 bases stayed unmatched. The CDR3 protein is CASSLSVLAGVGEQYF. The CDR3 DNA reads as TGTGCCAGCAGTTTATCCGTACTAGCGGGAGTTGGCGAGCAGTACTTC.

The chain recombines TRBV2 with TRBJ1-3; TRBD1 is a possible D gene (5 bases). The V and J ends lost 4 bases and 9 bases respectively, with 7 bases between them. The germline gives CDR1 SNHLY, CDR2 FYNNEI. The CDR3 length is 11 residues. CDR3 bases: TGTGCCAGCAGTGGGCAGGGCACCATATATTTT. Protein product: CASSGQGTIYF. The complete variable domain, with remaining parts taken from reference TRBV2 and TRBJ1-3, reads EPEVTQTPSHQVTQMGQEVILRCVPISNHLYFYWYRQILGQKVEFLVSFYNNEISEKSEIFDDQFSVERPDGSNFTLKIRSTKLEDSAMYFCASSGQGTIYFGEGSWLTVV.

Concerning this clone: The junction differs from germline at one of its ends, possibly a read error. J is TRBJ2-1 and V is TRBV7-8; TRBD2 matches at 8 bases. Germline lookup yields CDR1 SGHVS and CDR2 FQNEAQ. The CDR3 has 17 residues. The CDR3 nucleotides are TGTGCCAGCAGCCCAGACCTCAGCGGGGGTATAGGGAATGGGCAGTTCTTC. Protein sequence: CASSPDLSGGIGNGQFF.

This chain links TRBV5-1 with TRBJ1-3; tentative D call: TRBD1 (5 bases). Germline loops: CDR1 SGHRS, CDR2 YFSETQ. The length of the CDR3 is 16 residues. V lost 0 bases and J 3 bases, leaving 13 bases between the germline ends. The CDR3 coding sequence is TGCGCCAGCAGCTTGGTGGGGGTGCGCTTTGGAAACACCATATATTTT. Its translation: CASSLVGVRFGNTIYF.